This TCR beta chain was identified in a study of cytomegalovirus exposure and HLA in healthy donors. Study details: From about 180 million T cells, an earlier analysis saw approximately 110 million unique TCR beta sequences. Broader study findings: Several V segments, TRBV6-2 and TRBV6-3 among them, could not be told apart and were dropped. CMV serostatus stood as the only immune exposure information on hand.

Of note for this clone: Its cognate antigen is unknown.

Whereas donors were nominally healthy upon sampling, unrecorded immune exposures were probable. Germline lookup yields CDR1 SGHRS and CDR2 YFSETQ. This CDR3 contains 14 residues. Trimming took 4 bases from V and 5 from J, leaving 15 bases between them. Use of 60 Vbeta and 13 Jbeta primers characterized the PCR. The assay was immunoSEQ multiplex PCR, and TCRdb's table has in-frame clones only and misses some. This table has 100,000 to 150,000 clones, roughly three quarters appearing once. The chain has TRBV5-1 and TRBJ1-1; tentative D call: TRBD1 (5 bases). Sequencing used PBMCs. The receptor comes from a man in his thirties or forties in good health and CMV-seropositive. The CDR3 bases are TGCGCCAGCAGCCTTTCGGGGGGGAGAACTGAAGCTTTCTTT. Amino acid sequence: CASSLSGGRTEAFF. Drawing the rest from reference TRBV5-1 and TRBJ1-1, the complete variable domain is KAGVTQTPRYLIKTRGQQVTLSCSPISGHRSVSWYQQTPGQGLQFLFEYFSETQRNKGNFPGRFSGRQFSNSRSEMNVSTLELGDSALYLCASSLSGGRTEAFFGQGTRLTVV.